One sample yielded the 18 T cell receptor beta chains listed below, sequenced in a study of cytomegalovirus exposure and HLA in healthy donors. It was with 60 Vbeta and 13 Jbeta primers that the PCR ran. Profiled with immunoSEQ multiplex PCR; TCRdb holds only in-frame clones, not every one. The sample yields some 190,000 clones, about four fifths seen once. Specimen: PBMCs. Receptors originate from a woman in her 30s in good health and CMV-seropositive.

The chain is built from TRBV27 and TRBJ2-2; 8 nucleotides agree with TRBD2. This CDR3 region has 16 residues. After removal of 8 bases from V and 7 bases from J, the junction contained 15 bases not matched to a gene. The germline CDR1 and CDR2 sequences are MNHEY and SMNVEV (reference sequence). CDR3 coding DNA: TGTGCCAGCTTCAGTCGCGGGGGGCCTCCTATCGGGGAGCTGTTTTTT. This codes for CASFSRGGPPIGELFF.

This chain joins TRBV28 and TRBJ1-1; 7 bases line up with TRBD1. Germline V gene sequence: CDR1 MDHEN, CDR2 SYDVKM. The CDR3 loop spans 16 amino acids. Trimming at V came to 4 bases and at J to 5 bases, leaving 13 bases not matched to a gene. CDR3 sequence: CASSSRDSFMGTEAFF. Written as DNA, the CDR3 is TGTGCCAGCAGTTCCCGGGACAGCTTTATGGGGACTGAAGCTTTCTTT.

This clone was recorded only once. A junction end diverges from the germline sequence, so it may reflect a read error. The chain links TRBV7-7 to TRBJ2-3, with a tentative D call TRBD1 (6 bases). Germline CDR1 SSHAT, CDR2 FNYEAQ (reference sequence). The CDR3 consists of 14 residues. The CDR3 nucleotides are TGTGCTAGCAGCTTGGACAGAGACACAGATACGCAGTATTTT. Protein product: CASSLDRDTDTQYF.

With regard to this clone: One end of the junction is discordant with germline, which a read error may explain. The rearrangement uses TRBV2 and TRBJ1-3; D is unresolved. CDR1 and CDR2 from the germline V gene are SNHLY and FYNNEI. This CDR3 is 15 amino acids long. The CDR3 DNA sequence: TGTGCCAGCAGCGAAGAGACTCTCTCTGGAAACACCATATATTTT. Its protein is CASSEETLSGNTIYF.

The CDR3 DNA follows: TGTGCCAGCAGCTTATTCGGGGGGACTAGCGAGTACTTC. Translating it yields CASSLFGGTSEYF. This chain uses TRBV7-6 with TRBJ2-5; 10 bases agree with TRBD2. The germline V gene has CDR1 SGHVS and CDR2 FNYEAQ. V lost 2 bases to trimming and J lost 12 bases; unmatched junction nucleotides: 6. The CDR3 spans 13 residues. Together with reference TRBV7-6 and TRBJ2-5, the CDR3 gives the full variable domain: GAGVSQSPRYKVTKRGQDVALRCDPISGHVSLYWYRQALGQGPEFLTYFNYEAQQDKSGLPNDRFSAERPEGSISTLTIQRTEQRDSAMYRCASSLFGGTSEYFGPGTRLLVL.

This chain joins TRBV13 and TRBJ1-4; TRBD1 matches at 8 bases. J was trimmed by 5 bases and V by 5 bases; bases with no gene match: 7. CDR3 length equals 15 residues. Germline V gives CDR1 PRHDT, CDR2 FYEKMQ (reference sequence). The CDR3 region has the DNA TGTGCCAGCAGCCCGTGGGACAGGAAGAATGAAAAACTGTTTTTT. Its protein is CASSPWDRKNEKLFF.

V is TRBV6-1 and J is TRBJ1-6, with D possibly being TRBD1 (6 bases). CDR3 size: 13 residues. Between the trimmed V and J ends, which lost 8 bases and 9 bases, there was a span of 14 bases. Germline lookup yields CDR1 MNHNS and CDR2 SASEGT. The CDR3 reads CASHRASVSPLHF. The DNA of the CDR3 is TGTGCCAGCCACAGGGCGTCGGTTTCACCCCTCCACTTT.

There are a few counts of this clone. This chain connects TRBV7-9 to TRBJ2-1; the D gene is possibly TRBD2 (6 bases). Trimming took 5 bases from V and 0 from J, leaving 14 bases between them. Germline V lookup: CDR1 SEHNR, CDR2 FQNEAQ (reference sequence). The CDR3 extends over 16 amino acids. The CDR3 sequence: CASSPKRVHSYNEQFF. The CDR3, as DNA: TGTGCCAGCAGCCCCAAGCGGGTCCACTCCTACAATGAGCAGTTCTTC. Looking up the rest from reference TRBV7-9 and TRBJ2-1 gives the full variable domain: DTGVSQNPRHKITKRGQNVTFRCDPISEHNRLYWYRQTLGQGPEFLTYFQNEAQLEKSRLLSDRFSAERPKGSFSTLEIQRTEQGDSAMYLCASSPKRVHSYNEQFFGPGTRLTVL.

This clone has more than one count but fewer than ten. The rearrangement links TRBV28 to TRBJ2-3, with D tentatively TRBD2 (6 bases). The CDR3 extends over 18 amino acids. Germline-derived CDR1 and CDR2 are MDHEN and SYDVKM. The ends were cut back, 1 base at V and 1 base at J, with 18 bases in the middle. CDR3 in amino acids: CASSLSLPKRVGTDTQYF. Written as DNA, the CDR3 is TGTGCCAGCAGTTTATCCCTCCCAAAGCGGGTGGGCACAGATACGCAGTATTTT.

The CDR3 loop is CASGLDGPGLNTGELFF. CDR3 in DNA: TGTGCTAGTGGTTTGGATGGTCCGGGTCTAAACACCGGGGAGCTGTTTTTT. The gene calls are TRBV12-5 and TRBJ2-2; D remains ambiguous. The V gene's germline CDR1 is LGHNT and CDR2 FRNRAP. This CDR3 comprises 17 residues. Trimming shortened V by 1 base and J by 2 bases, and 14 bases separated the two germline ends.

This clone was seen a handful of times. This rearrangement joins TRBV28 to TRBJ1-4, with TRBD1 matching 9 bases. Germline assignment: CDR1 MDHEN and CDR2 SYDVKM. This CDR3 is 16 amino acids long. The V segment lost 6 bases and the J segment 7 bases; nucleotides outside the gene matches: 12. This chain's CDR3 is CASSPRYTGGGEKLFF. CDR3 nucleotide sequence: TGTGCCAGCAGCCCTCGGTACACAGGGGGCGGTGAAAAACTGTTTTTT.

The gene calls are TRBV9 and TRBJ2-7; 11 bases are shared with TRBD2. This CDR3 is built from 18 residues. The trim removed 2 bases at V and 2 bases at J, leaving 12 bases unmatched. CDR1 is SGDLS and CDR2 is YYNGEE in the germline V gene. CDR3 in amino acids: CASSVQSVAGGKTYEQYF. Written as DNA, the CDR3 is TGTGCCAGCAGCGTCCAATCGGTAGCGGGAGGGAAAACCTACGAGCAGTACTTC.

The chain has TRBV15 and TRBJ2-7; 7 bases are a match to TRBD1. The CDR3 is 15 residues long. V lost 5 bases and J lost 4; bases outside the gene matches: 11. Germline V gives CDR1 LNHNV, CDR2 YYDKDF (reference sequence). In nucleotides, the CDR3 is TGTGCCACCAGCGCCCTCAGAGACAGGGATTACGAGCAGTACTTC. This codes for CATSALRDRDYEQYF.

The chain couples TRBV29-1 to TRBJ2-1; 8 nucleotides line up with TRBD1. After removal of 5 bases from V and 6 bases from J, the junction contained 9 bases not matched to a gene. CDR3 length: 14 amino acids. The germline V gene has CDR1 SQVTM and CDR2 ANQGSEA. The CDR3 is CSVQDRASGNEQFF. The CDR3 region has the DNA TGCAGCGTTCAGGACAGGGCCAGCGGCAATGAGCAGTTCTTC.

The chain couples TRBV10-3 to TRBJ1-1; D gene uncertain. Germline V lookup: CDR1 ENHRY, CDR2 SYGVKD. V lost 0 bases, J lost 4 bases, and 9 bases lay in between. The CDR3 consists of 14 residues. In DNA, the CDR3 is TGTGCCATCAGTGAGTCAGGCGAGGGCACTGAAGCTTTCTTT. Translating it yields CAISESGEGTEAFF.

This chain links TRBV28 with TRBJ2-5; 7 positions agree with TRBD2. The germline gives CDR1 MDHEN, CDR2 SYDVKM. The CDR3 has 14 amino acids. V dropped 1 base and J dropped 1; count of bases not matched to a gene: 0. This CDR3 reads CASSLSSGQETQYF. The DNA for the CDR3 is TGTGCCAGCAGTTTATCTAGCGGCCAAGAGACCCAGTACTTC.

A single count supports this clone. The DNA of the CDR3 is TGTGCCAGCAGCTTGGGGACAGGTTGGGGCACAGATACGCAGTATTTT. As protein: CASSLGTGWGTDTQYF. The chain is built from TRBV5-6 and TRBJ2-3; 7 bases agree with TRBD1. V shed 0 bases, J shed 1 base, and the junction held 5 bases outside the gene matches. This CDR3 has 16 residues. Germline V gene lookup returns CDR1 SGHDT and CDR2 YYEEEE.

The gene calls are TRBV5-1 and TRBJ2-1; TRBD2 matches at 8 bases. The CDR3 spans 15 residues. The V gene's germline CDR1 is SGHRS and CDR2 YFSETQ. V shed 4 bases, J shed 6 bases, and the junction held 9 bases outside the gene matches. As DNA, the CDR3 is TGCGCCAGCAGCCCTCAAGCGGGAGTGGGCAATGAGCAGTTCTTC. This translates into CASSPQAGVGNEQFF.